Listed here are 7 T cell receptor beta chains from one sample, sequenced in a study of CD8 T cells in ankylosing spondylitis. Study-level findings and limits: Characteristic of ankylosing spondylitis blood, it appeared, was a TCR beta motif comprising roughly 8 highly homologous variants.

What these receptors recognize is not known. TCRdb reprocessed the 5' RACE reads via MiXCR and lists one record per CDR3 protein. This sample has 650,000 to 800,000 distinct CDR3 sequences; around 19% occur once, and the top ten carry approximately 18%. Sequences were obtained from blood, either unsorted or a sorted T cell fraction (not recorded which). These TCRs come from a male donor with ankylosing spondylitis.

The rearrangement joins TRBV12-3 or TRBV12-4 to TRBJ2-3, with 9 bases fitting TRBD2. The V segment lost 5 bases and the J segment 5 bases; nucleotides outside the gene matches: 11. CDR3 length: 16 amino acids. CDR3 bases: TGTGCCAGCAGTCGACTAAGCGGGGGGCATGTAGATACGCAGTATTTT. Encoded protein: CASSRLSGGHVDTQYF.

V usage is TRBV5-1 and J usage is TRBJ2-3; possible D gene TRBD1, 7 bases. There are 14 residues in the CDR3. The germline V gene encodes CDR1 SGHRS and CDR2 YFSETQ. Trimming took 3 bases from V and 4 from J, leaving 12 bases between them. The CDR3 sequence: CASSWGDRPDTQYF. In DNA form, the CDR3 reads TGCGCCAGCAGCTGGGGGGACAGACCAGATACGCAGTATTTT. The variable domain in full, completed from reference TRBV5-1 and TRBJ2-3, reads KAGVTQTPRYLIKTRGQQVTLSCSPISGHRSVSWYQQTPGQGLQFLFEYFSETQRNKGNFPGRFSGRQFSNSRSEMNVSTLELGDSALYLCASSWGDRPDTQYFGPGTRLTVL.

Ten or more counts support this clonotype. This chain uses TRBV20-1 with TRBJ2-1; maybe TRBD2 (6 bases). The germline V and J ends were trimmed by 3 bases and 11 bases, with 8 bases remaining between them. Germline V lookup: CDR1 DFQATT, CDR2 SNEGSKA (reference sequence). There are 10 residues in the CDR3. This CDR3 reads CSASRTKQFF. The CDR3 DNA sequence: TGCAGTGCTAGTAGGACTAAGCAGTTCTTC.

J is TRBJ1-1 and V is TRBV5-1, with D possibly TRBD1 on 5 matching bases. Trimming pared 0 bases from V and 3 bases from J, leaving 12 bases between. The germline V gene encodes CDR1 SGHRS and CDR2 YFSETQ. The CDR3 extends over 15 amino acids. The CDR3 loop reads CASSLDIRVDTEAFF. In DNA, the CDR3 is TGCGCCAGCAGCTTGGATATCAGGGTGGACACTGAAGCTTTCTTT.

The chain uses TRBV7-3 and TRBJ1-1; 9 nucleotides line up with TRBD1. V was pared by 1 base and J by 4 bases, with 4 bases of the junction left unmatched. The CDR3 covers 15 residues. CDR1 is SGHTA and CDR2 is FQGTGA in the germline V gene. The CDR3: CASSLNGQGPTEAFF. Here the CDR3 DNA reads TGTGCCAGCAGCTTAAATGGACAGGGGCCCACTGAAGCTTTCTTT.

J is TRBJ2-1 and V is TRBV5-6, with a tentative D call TRBD2 (5 bases). The germline V gene has CDR1 SGHDT and CDR2 YYEEEE. V dropped 6 bases and J dropped 5 bases, with 21 bases sitting between them. The CDR3 sequence is 16 residues long. CDR3: CASTPWRAAPNNEQFF. CDR3 sequence (DNA): TGTGCCAGCACCCCCTGGCGAGCGGCGCCGAACAATGAGCAGTTCTTC.

In this sample, this clonotype turned up a few times. The chain combines TRBV21-1 with TRBJ2-7; the table's D call, TRBD2, has no DNA check behind it. TRBV21-1 is labeled a pseudogene. The CDR3 is 14 amino acids. In nucleotides, the CDR3 is TGTGCCAGCAGCAAATCCGGACTAGCGGGAGGTCCGTACTTC. Its protein is CASSKSGLAGGPYF.